The 20 T cell receptor beta chains in this list originate from one sample, sequenced in a study of shared clonotypes between healthy human individuals (dated by TCRdb to between 2020 and 2021). The method was the immunoSEQ multiplex PCR assay. Here the immuneACCESS table is served through TCRdb, limited to in-frame sequences with V and J called. Missing clones are a known gap in these copies; in checked studies unresolved V genes cover under half, and the rest lacks a known reason. This sample lists roughly 480,000 clones; roughly 85% were detected once. The ten biggest clones cover roughly 12% of the sample. Material: PBMCs. All receptors come from a woman aged 40 to 49 in good health. Some clones in this sample may be carry-over from other donors' samples.

The chain joins TRBV28 to TRBJ1-5, with no clear D. The CDR3 contains 12 residues. CDR1 MDHEN and CDR2 SYDVKM come from the germline V gene. CDR3 nucleotide sequence: TGTACCTGCTGTAGAAGCAATCAGCCCCAGCATTTT. Translation: CTCCRSNQPQHF.

V gene TRBV27 combines with J gene TRBJ2-7; 10 bases line up with TRBD1. The junction had 6 bases not matched to a gene; V was cut back by 4 bases and J by 3 bases. Germline CDR1 MNHEY, CDR2 SMNVEV (reference sequence). The length of the CDR3 is 15 residues. CDR3 in amino acids: CASSSGRDRGYEQYF. The CDR3 DNA reads TGTGCCAGCAGTTCGGGTCGGGACAGGGGCTACGAGCAGTACTTC.

On this clone itself: Other DNA sequences in this sample translate to the same CDR3. The chain combines TRBV7-8 with TRBJ2-1, with 11 bases that match TRBD1. The germline V gene encodes CDR1 SGHVS and CDR2 FQNEAQ. The V gene end was trimmed by 1 base and the J gene end by 4 bases; junction bases not matched to a gene: 3. The CDR3 has 16 amino acids. The CDR3 sequence is CASSLGGQGGYNEQFF. The CDR3 DNA sequence: TGTGCCAGCAGCTTAGGGGGACAGGGGGGTTACAATGAGCAGTTCTTC. Full variable domain (missing parts from reference TRBV7-8 and TRBJ2-1): GAGVSQSPRYKVAKRGQDVALRCDPISGHVSLFWYQQALGQGPEFLTYFQNEAQLDKSGLPSDRFFAERPEGSVSTLKIQRTQQEDSAVYLCASSLGGQGGYNEQFFGPGTRLTVL.

This chain joins TRBV28 and TRBJ2-2; tentatively, D is TRBD1 or TRBD2 (5 bases each). V gave up 6 bases and J gave up 3 bases, with 11 bases separating them. CDR3 size: 14 residues. Germline assignment: CDR1 MDHEN and CDR2 SYDVKM. DNA of the CDR3: TGTGCCAGCAGCCCGGGACGATACACCGGGGAGCTGTTTTTT. Amino acids: CASSPGRYTGELFF.

J is TRBJ2-1 and V is TRBV19; no clear D gene. The CDR3 is 12 amino acids. Germline loops: CDR1 LNHDA, CDR2 SQIVND (reference sequence). V was trimmed by 1 base and J by 6 bases, leaving 4 bases between them. The CDR3 spells CASSIGPNEQFF. The CDR3 bases are TGTGCCAGTAGTATAGGCCCCAATGAGCAGTTCTTC.

This clone was picked up one time. The chain employs TRBV28 and TRBJ1-3; 7 nucleotides align to TRBD1. The CDR3 runs 14 residues. The V gene's germline CDR1 is MDHEN and CDR2 SYDVKM. Losses at the gene ends were 3 bases for V and 4 bases for J; bases not matched to a gene: 3. The CDR3 loop is CASSFPDRGNTIYF. CDR3 DNA sequence: TGTGCCAGCAGTTTCCCGGACAGGGGAAACACCATATATTTT.

This chain links TRBV11-2 with TRBJ2-3, with 7 nucleotides matching TRBD1. V dropped 5 bases and J dropped 2; count of bases not matched to a gene: 7. The CDR3 loop spans 15 amino acids. Germline assignment: CDR1 SGHAT and CDR2 FQNNGV. CDR3 region: CASSPGDSVTDTQYF. The CDR3 bases are TGTGCCAGCAGCCCCGGGGACAGTGTCACAGATACGCAGTATTTT.

This clone was seen a few times. The sample contains more than one DNA sequence encoding this CDR3. This chain uses TRBV28 with TRBJ2-5; maybe TRBD2 (7 bases). Trimming cost V 1 base and J 4 bases, with 10 bases left between them. Per germline, CDR1 MDHEN and CDR2 SYDVKM. The CDR3 consists of 14 residues. The CDR3, as DNA: TGTGCCAGCAGTTTATTGGCGGGGGCAGAGACCCAGTACTTC. It yields the protein CASSLLAGAETQYF.

Of note for this clone: With a much larger clone just one base away, this may be a read error. Other DNA sequences in this specimen translate into the identical CDR3. V usage is TRBV27 and J usage is TRBJ1-2; 10 bases are shared with TRBD1. Trimming removed 8 bases from V and 4 bases from J; junction bases left unmatched: 1. Germline loops: CDR1 MNHEY, CDR2 SMNVEV (reference sequence). The length of the CDR3 is 12 residues. The CDR3 sequence is CASRTGGYGYTF. The CDR3 bases are TGTGCCAGCCGGACAGGGGGCTATGGCTACACCTTC.

V is TRBV18 and J is TRBJ2-3, with 7 bases aligning to TRBD2. This CDR3 region has 16 residues. V lost 0 bases, J lost 5 bases, and 8 bases stayed unmatched. Germline V gene sequence: CDR1 KGHSH, CDR2 LQKENI. This CDR3 is CASSPPTAGAGDTQYF. The CDR3 DNA sequence: TGTGCCAGCTCACCACCGACGGCGGGAGCGGGAGATACGCAGTATTTT.

The V gene is TRBV30, the J gene TRBJ2-2; 9 bases map to TRBD2. Germline trimming cut 0 bases from V and 5 bases from J; bases unmatched to any gene: 22. Per germline, CDR1 GTSNPN and CDR2 SVGIG (reference sequence). The CDR3 totals 21 residues. The CDR3 nucleotides are TGTGCCTGGAGTGTACCCGGGGATAGCGGGAGTCGACTACAGTGGACCGGGGAGCTGTTTTTT. Protein sequence: CAWSVPGDSGSRLQWTGELFF. The full variable domain, completed using reference TRBV30 and TRBJ2-2, is SQTIHQWPATLVQPVGSPLSLECTVEGTSNPNLYWYRQAAGRGLQLLFYSVGIGQISSEVPQNLSASRPQDRQFILSSKKLLLSDSGFYLCAWSVPGDSGSRLQWTGELFFGEGSRLTVL.

The chain recombines TRBV7-9 with TRBJ2-2, with D perhaps TRBD2 (5 bases). V lost 5 bases and J 5 bases, leaving 18 bases between the germline ends. The CDR3 consists of 16 residues. The germline gives CDR1 SEHNR, CDR2 FQNEAQ (reference sequence). For the CDR3, the DNA is TGTGCCAGCAGCAAGACGCGCGGTACGGGGACCGGGGAGCTGTTTTTT. Amino acids: CASSKTRGTGTGELFF.

J is TRBJ2-7 and V is TRBV5-1; 9 bases match TRBD2. Germline CDR1 is SGHRS and CDR2 is YFSETQ. The CDR3 runs to 18 residues. V lost 4 bases to trimming and J lost 0 bases; unmatched junction nucleotides: 14. CDR3 loop: CASSQTWEPSGASYEQYF. CDR3 bases: TGCGCCAGCAGCCAGACTTGGGAACCTAGCGGGGCCTCCTACGAGCAGTACTTC.

Comment on this clone: Given a much more abundant clone one base away, this may be a read error. The chain couples TRBV7-6 to TRBJ2-1; no reliable D call. This CDR3 region has 11 residues. Germline values: CDR1 SGHVS, CDR2 FNYEAQ. V lost 2 bases to trimming and J lost 5 bases, with 1 base between them. This CDR3 reads CASSLNNEQFF. The CDR3 region has the DNA TGTGCCAGCAGCTTAAACAATGAGCAGTTCTTC.

This clone was counted only a few times. The chain carries TRBV15 and TRBJ2-2; 8 bases are shared with TRBD2. Germline V gives CDR1 LNHNV, CDR2 YYDKDF (reference sequence). The CDR3 runs to 15 residues. With 9 bases clipped from V and 0 bases from J, the junction kept 6 bases outside the gene matches. The CDR3 sequence: CATTPGLANTGELFF. CDR3 DNA: TGTGCCACAACACCGGGACTAGCGAACACCGGGGAGCTGTTTTTT.

This clone turned up a few times. The chain recombines TRBV11-2 with TRBJ2-7; D perhaps matches TRBD2 (5 bases). V was clipped by 2 bases and J by 3 bases, with 20 bases between them. This CDR3 region has 17 residues. The germline V gene encodes CDR1 SGHAT and CDR2 FQNNGV. The CDR3, as DNA: TGTGCCAGCAGCTTATCATCGGCTAGCTCACTTAACTACGAGCAGTACTTC. Translated, it gives CASSLSSASSLNYEQYF.

This rearrangement joins TRBV7-8 to TRBJ2-2, with D unclear. The germline V and J ends were trimmed by 5 bases and 4 bases, with 11 bases remaining between them. From germline, CDR1 is SGHVS and CDR2 FQNEAQ. The CDR3 spans 14 residues. The CDR3 reads CASSQSRITGELFF. The CDR3 DNA sequence: TGTGCCAGCAGCCAGAGCCGTATCACCGGGGAGCTGTTTTTT.

The CDR3 DNA is TGTGCCAGCAGTCAGGACAGAATCATCGAGCAGTACTTC. Protein: CASSQDRIIEQYF. This chain uses TRBV2 with TRBJ2-7; D may be TRBD1 (6 bases). Germline V gene data show CDR1 as SNHLY and CDR2 as FYNNEI. CDR3 length: 13 residues. V was pared by 5 bases and J by 6 bases, with 14 bases between.

This chain joins TRBV28 and TRBJ1-5; D remains unclear. V shed 7 bases and J shed 0 bases, with 10 bases lying between them. This CDR3 has 14 residues. CDR1 is MDHEN, CDR2 SYDVKM, per germline. The CDR3 DNA sequence: TGTGCCAGCAACTCACTTTATAGCAATCAGCCCCAGCATTTT. Translation: CASNSLYSNQPQHF.

The chain couples TRBV5-1 to TRBJ1-1; D is perhaps TRBD1 (6 bases). From germline, CDR1 is SGHRS and CDR2 YFSETQ. The V and J ends lost 0 bases and 6 bases respectively, with 18 bases between them. The CDR3 runs to 16 residues. The CDR3 sequence is CASSLAPGVSVSEAFF. The CDR3 DNA reads TGCGCCAGCAGCTTGGCACCAGGGGTTTCCGTCTCTGAAGCTTTCTTT.